This is a list of T cell receptor beta chains from one sample in a study of spatial heterogeneity in lung cancer. One entry per CDR3 protein, called by TCRdb with MiXCR from the 5' RACE reads. The sample yields around 66,000 distinct CDR3 sequences, roughly 6.6% seen once. The sequenced sample was PBMCs, obtained at surgery. The receptors come from a female donor with early-stage non-small cell lung cancer. Both conserved end residues are part of each CDR3. The D gene is left open where the match is weak. Rows may omit the clone size; those that give it use once, few, many or a size class.

cdr3_nt	cdr3_aa	d_call	j_call	v_call	clone_size
TGTGCCAGTAGTACCGCGACAGGGATGAGGGACAATCAGCCCCAGCATTTT	CASSTATGMRDNQPQHF	TRBD1	TRBJ1-5	TRBV19	many
TGTGCCAGCAGTTTAAAGCCGGGGAGCTATGGCTACACCTTC	CASSLKPGSYGYTF	.	TRBJ1-2	TRBV27	many
TGTGCCAGCGGTACGGGTGTCACTGAAGCTTTCTTT	CASGTGVTEAFF	.	TRBJ1-1	TRBV12-3/TRBV12-4	many
TGCAGCGCCCCCGGACGGGGGAGCTCCTACAATGAGCAGTTCTTC	CSAPGRGSSYNEQFF	.	TRBJ2-1	TRBV29-1	many
TGTGCCAGCAGTCGCGGAGGGGCCGGGGAGCTGTTTTTT	CASSRGGAGELFF	.	TRBJ2-2	TRBV6-5	many
TGCAGTGCCGTACCGGGACAGGGAGATTCTAGTAACTATGGCTACACCTTC	CSAVPGQGDSSNYGYTF	TRBD1	TRBJ1-2	TRBV20-1	many
TGTGCCAGCAGTTTAGGAGACAGGGACAATCAGCCCCAGCATTTT	CASSLGDRDNQPQHF	TRBD1	TRBJ1-5	TRBV28	.
TGTGCCAGCAGTCGAGACGGGAGCCGGAGCTCCTACGAGCAGTACTTC	CASSRDGSRSSYEQYF	.	TRBJ2-7	TRBV6-6	.
TGCAGTGCTAGACCCCCCTACGCTACCGAGCAGTTCTTC	CSARPPYATEQFF	.	TRBJ2-1	TRBV20-1	few
TGTGCCAGCAGCGTAGCTCCACGGGACTATGGCTACACCTTC	CASSVAPRDYGYTF	.	TRBJ1-2	TRBV9	.
TGTGCCAGCAGCCAAGCTGTCGCTCCTAACTATGGCTACACCTTC	CASSQAVAPNYGYTF	.	TRBJ1-2	TRBV4-2	.
TGCGCCAGCAGCGCCTTGACTAGCGCCACTCACCTTAGCTCCTACAATGAGCAGTTCTTC	CASSALTSATHLSSYNEQFF	TRBD2	TRBJ2-1	TRBV5-1	.
TGTGCCAGCAGCCGGGGACTAGCGGGAGATTCTTCCCTAGATACGCAGTATTTT	CASSRGLAGDSSLDTQYF	TRBD2	TRBJ2-3	TRBV7-9	.
TGCAGTGCTTATATGGGACAGGGGTATAGCAATCAGCCCCAGCATTTT	CSAYMGQGYSNQPQHF	TRBD1	TRBJ1-5	TRBV20-1	.
TGCGCCAGCTCCCTTAGCGGGAGGGCCCAGAGTGAGCAGTTCTTC	CASSLSGRAQSEQFF	TRBD2	TRBJ2-1	TRBV5-1	.
TGTGCCAGCAGCCTTCGAACTAGCCCCCCTTGGCAGTTCTTC	CASSLRTSPPWQFF	.	TRBJ2-1	TRBV3-1	many
TGTGCCAGCAGTCGGGCGGGGACCGGGACTACGCAGTATTTT	CASSRAGTGTTQYF	.	TRBJ2-3	TRBV27	many
TGCAGTGCTACCGCGACAGGGGGCAATCAGCCCCAGCATTTT	CSATATGGNQPQHF	TRBD1	TRBJ1-5	TRBV20-1	medium-sized
TGTGCCAGCAGTGCACTCGGGGGAGATACGCAGTATTTT	CASSALGGDTQYF	.	TRBJ2-3	TRBV6-4	medium-sized
TGCGCCAGCAGCCCGGGCGGCGGCCGAAACAATGAGCAGTTCTTC	CASSPGGGRNNEQFF	.	TRBJ2-1	TRBV5-1	few
TGCAGTGCTACCACAGGGAGAGACGGGGCAGATACGCAGTATTTT	CSATTGRDGADTQYF	.	TRBJ2-3	TRBV20-1	many
TGTGCCAGCAGTTTAACGGGAGGCGCCTCCTACGAGCAGTACTTC	CASSLTGGASYEQYF	TRBD2	TRBJ2-7	TRBV28	few
TGTGCCAGCAGCTTGAACGGACAGATCGGCGGTACGCAGTATTTT	CASSLNGQIGGTQYF	.	TRBJ2-3	TRBV5-4	many
TGTGCCAGCAGTTTAGGCGGGACTAGCGGGCCCGAGGAGCAGTACTTC	CASSLGGTSGPEEQYF	TRBD2	TRBJ2-7	TRBV12-3/TRBV12-4	many
TGTGCCAGCAGGGCTAGCGGGAGGGATCAGTTCTTC	CASRASGRDQFF	TRBD2	TRBJ2-1	TRBV12-3/TRBV12-4	few
TGTGCCAGCAGCGTAGAGGGGGGGCCATACAATGAGCAGTTCTTC	CASSVEGGPYNEQFF	.	TRBJ2-1	TRBV9	many
TGCAGCCCCTTAGAGAACACTGAAGCTTTCTTT	CSPLENTEAFF	.	TRBJ1-1	TRBV20-1	many
TGTGCCAGCAGCTCTCAGGGGGTCGACACTGAAGCTTTCTTT	CASSSQGVDTEAFF	TRBD1	TRBJ1-1	TRBV9	few
TGCAGCGTTGAAGGCTCATACTCTGGAAACACCATATATTTT	CSVEGSYSGNTIYF	.	TRBJ1-3	TRBV29-1	few
TGTGCCACCAGTGCCGCGGACGGGAAAAATGGCTACACCTTC	CATSAADGKNGYTF	.	TRBJ1-2	TRBV24-1	many
TGTGCCAGTCGCTATAGCCGGGACAGAACAAAAGCTTTCTTT	CASRYSRDRTKAFF	TRBD1	TRBJ1-1	TRBV28	few
TGTGCCAGCAGTAAAAGGACTAGAGCGCCCACAGATACGCAGTATTTT	CASSKRTRAPTDTQYF	TRBD2	TRBJ2-3	TRBV6-5	.
TGTGCCAGCGGTCGGGTAGGGGATAGCTCCTACAATGAGCAGTTCTTC	CASGRVGDSSYNEQFF	.	TRBJ2-1	TRBV27	few
TGCAGTGCTAGGAGGGGCAATCAGCCCCAGCATTTT	CSARRGNQPQHF	.	TRBJ1-5	TRBV20-1	many
TGCAGCGCTTGGACAGGGGCCGTCACTGAAGCTTTCTTT	CSAWTGAVTEAFF	TRBD1	TRBJ1-1	TRBV29-1	.
TGTGCCAGCAGCCTGACTAGCGGGGTTTCGGATGAGCAGTTCTTC	CASSLTSGVSDEQFF	TRBD2	TRBJ2-1	TRBV7-2	few
TGTGCCAGCTCCTGGACAGGTGGCACTGAAGCTTTCTTT	CASSWTGGTEAFF	TRBD1	TRBJ1-1	TRBV18	many
TGCAGCGCTGAGCAGGGTACAGATACGCAGTATTTT	CSAEQGTDTQYF	.	TRBJ2-3	TRBV29-1	few
TGTGCCAGCAGTTATTTGGGTGGAAACACCATATATTTT	CASSYLGGNTIYF	.	TRBJ1-3	TRBV12-3/TRBV12-4	many
TGTGCCCACCCCAGGGGGGTTGATGGCACTGAAGCTTTCTTT	CAHPRGVDGTEAFF	TRBD1	TRBJ1-1	TRBV2	.
TGTGCCAGCAGTCTGGACAGGATTAATCAGCCCCAGCATTTT	CASSLDRINQPQHF	TRBD1	TRBJ1-5	TRBV28	medium-sized
TGTGCCAGCAGCTTAAGCCTGGGACAGGGTTATGGCTACACCTTC	CASSLSLGQGYGYTF	TRBD1	TRBJ1-2	TRBV12-3/TRBV12-4	many
TGTGCCAGCAGGACCTCTGGGAACACTGAAGCTTTCTTT	CASRTSGNTEAFF	.	TRBJ1-1	TRBV12-3/TRBV12-4	.
TGCAGTGCTAGAACCCCCGGCGCTGAAAAACTGTTTTTT	CSARTPGAEKLFF	.	TRBJ1-4	TRBV20-1	few
TGTGCCTGGAGTTTACAGGGGGAGGCCCAGCATTTT	CAWSLQGEAQHF	TRBD1	TRBJ1-5	TRBV30	many
TGTGCCAGCAGCCAAGGAGCTTCACCCCTCCACTTT	CASSQGASPLHF	.	TRBJ1-6	TRBV3-1	.
TGCAGTGCTGTCGTAGGGAGCTCCTACAATGAGCAGTTCTTC	CSAVVGSSYNEQFF	.	TRBJ2-1	TRBV20-1	few
TGTGCCAGCAGCTTAGGCTTAGCGGTGAACACCGGGGAGCTGTTTTTT	CASSLGLAVNTGELFF	.	TRBJ2-2	TRBV13	few
TGTGCCAGCAGGAACACAGGGTCAGATACGCAGTATTTT	CASRNTGSDTQYF	.	TRBJ2-3	TRBV12-3/TRBV12-4	many
TGTGCCAGCAGTTCCCAGGGGGCGGTGGACACTGAAGCTTTCTTT	CASSSQGAVDTEAFF	TRBD1	TRBJ1-1	TRBV12-3/TRBV12-4	many
TGTGCCATCAGTGTCTCGGGACAGGGCTCAGATACGCAGTATTTT	CAISVSGQGSDTQYF	TRBD1	TRBJ2-3	TRBV10-3	many
TGCAGTGCTAGCCCCGGGAACATGAACACTGAAGCTTTCTTT	CSASPGNMNTEAFF	.	TRBJ1-1	TRBV20-1	many
TGTGCCAGCTCACCGTCCCGCTACGAGCAGTACTTC	CASSPSRYEQYF	.	TRBJ2-7	TRBV18	many
TGTGCCATCAGAACCGACACAACAGATACGCAGTATTTT	CAIRTDTTDTQYF	.	TRBJ2-3	TRBV10-3	.
TGTGCCAGCAGTTCGCGGACAGGGGGCAGGGACGAGCAGTACTTC	CASSSRTGGRDEQYF	TRBD1	TRBJ2-7	TRBV6-6	few
TGTGCCAGCAGTTTCACGGACCCGAACACTGAAGCTTTCTTT	CASSFTDPNTEAFF	.	TRBJ1-1	TRBV6-5	.
TGTGCCAGCAGTCCATTAACAGGAATCCTAACTAATGAAAAACTGTTTTTT	CASSPLTGILTNEKLFF	.	TRBJ1-4	TRBV12-3/TRBV12-4	many